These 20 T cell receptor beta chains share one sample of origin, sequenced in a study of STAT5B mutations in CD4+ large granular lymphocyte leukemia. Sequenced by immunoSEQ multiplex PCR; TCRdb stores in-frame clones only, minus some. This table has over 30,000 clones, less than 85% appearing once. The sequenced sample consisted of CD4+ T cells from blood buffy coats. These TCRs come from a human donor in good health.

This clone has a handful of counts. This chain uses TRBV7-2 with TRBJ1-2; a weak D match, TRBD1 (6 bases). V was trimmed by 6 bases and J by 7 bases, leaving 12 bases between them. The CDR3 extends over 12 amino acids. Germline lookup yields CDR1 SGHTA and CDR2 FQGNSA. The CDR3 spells CASSRDRLGYTF. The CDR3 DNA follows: TGTGCCAGCAGTCGTGACAGGCTTGGCTACACCTTC.

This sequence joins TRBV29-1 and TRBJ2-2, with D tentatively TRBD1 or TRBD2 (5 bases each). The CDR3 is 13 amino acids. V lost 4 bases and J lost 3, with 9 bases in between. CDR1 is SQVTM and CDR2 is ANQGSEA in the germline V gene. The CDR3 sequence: CSVGEGYTGELFF. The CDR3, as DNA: TGCAGCGTTGGAGAGGGGTACACCGGGGAGCTGTTTTTT.

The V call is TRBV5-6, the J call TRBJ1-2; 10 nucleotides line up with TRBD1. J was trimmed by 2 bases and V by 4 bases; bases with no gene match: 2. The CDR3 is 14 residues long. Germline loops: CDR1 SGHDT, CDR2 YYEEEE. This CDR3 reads CASSKDRGNYGYTF. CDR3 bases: TGTGCCAGCAGCAAGGACAGGGGGAACTATGGCTACACCTTC.

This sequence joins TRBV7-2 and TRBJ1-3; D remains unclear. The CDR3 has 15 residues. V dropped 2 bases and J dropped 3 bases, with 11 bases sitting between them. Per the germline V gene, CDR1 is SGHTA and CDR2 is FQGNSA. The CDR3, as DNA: TGTGCCAGCAGCTTATGGAGTGGGATTGGAAACACCATATATTTT. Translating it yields CASSLWSGIGNTIYF. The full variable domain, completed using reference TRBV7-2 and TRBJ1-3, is GAGVSQSPSNKVTEKGKDVELRCDPISGHTALYWYRQSLGQGLEFLIYFQGNSAPDKSGLPSDRFSAERTGGSVSTLTIQRTQQEDSAVYLCASSLWSGIGNTIYFGEGSWLTVV.

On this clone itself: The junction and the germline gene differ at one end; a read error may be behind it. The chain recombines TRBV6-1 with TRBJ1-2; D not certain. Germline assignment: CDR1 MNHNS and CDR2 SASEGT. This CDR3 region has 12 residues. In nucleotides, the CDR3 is TGTGCCAGCAGTGAAAGTATACTCTTAGCCCACTTC. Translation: CASSESILLAHF.

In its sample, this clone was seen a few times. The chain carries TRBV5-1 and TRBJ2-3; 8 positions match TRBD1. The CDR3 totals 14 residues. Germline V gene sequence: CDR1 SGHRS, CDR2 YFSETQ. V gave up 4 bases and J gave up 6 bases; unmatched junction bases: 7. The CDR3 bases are TGCGCCAGCAGCACTGGACAGGGTTGGGATACGCAGTATTTT. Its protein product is CASSTGQGWDTQYF.

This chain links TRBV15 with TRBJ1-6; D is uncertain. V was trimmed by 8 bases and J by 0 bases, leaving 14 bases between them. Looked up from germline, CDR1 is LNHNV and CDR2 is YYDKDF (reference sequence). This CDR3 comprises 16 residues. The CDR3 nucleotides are TGTGCCACCCAGGATTTGGGGAGCTCCTATAATTCACCCCTCCACTTT. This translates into CATQDLGSSYNSPLHF. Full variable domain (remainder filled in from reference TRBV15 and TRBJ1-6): DAMVIQNPRYQVTQFGKPVTLSCSQTLNHNVMYWYQQKSSQAPKLLFHYYDKDFNNEADTPDNFQSRRPNTSFCFLDIRSPGLGDTAMYLCATQDLGSSYNSPLHFGNGTRLTVT.

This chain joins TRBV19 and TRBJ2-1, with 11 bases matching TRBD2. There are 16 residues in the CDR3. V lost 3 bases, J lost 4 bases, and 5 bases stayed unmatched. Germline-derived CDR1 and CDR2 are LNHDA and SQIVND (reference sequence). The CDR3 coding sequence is TGTGCCAGTAGTATTACTAGCGGGAGCAAATACAATGAGCAGTTCTTC. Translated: CASSITSGSKYNEQFF.

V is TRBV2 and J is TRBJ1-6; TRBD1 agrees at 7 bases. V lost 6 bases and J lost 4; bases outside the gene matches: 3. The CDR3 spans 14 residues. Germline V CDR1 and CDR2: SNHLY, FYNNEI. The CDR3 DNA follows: TGTGCCAGCAGACCGGGACAGTATAATTCACCCCTCCACTTT. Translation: CASRPGQYNSPLHF.

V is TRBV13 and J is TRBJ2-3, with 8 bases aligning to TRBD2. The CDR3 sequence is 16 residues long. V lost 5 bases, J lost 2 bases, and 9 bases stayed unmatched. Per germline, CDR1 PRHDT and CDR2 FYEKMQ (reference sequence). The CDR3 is CASSPVVAGFTDTQYF. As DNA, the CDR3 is TGTGCCAGCAGCCCAGTGGTAGCGGGGTTCACAGATACGCAGTATTTT.

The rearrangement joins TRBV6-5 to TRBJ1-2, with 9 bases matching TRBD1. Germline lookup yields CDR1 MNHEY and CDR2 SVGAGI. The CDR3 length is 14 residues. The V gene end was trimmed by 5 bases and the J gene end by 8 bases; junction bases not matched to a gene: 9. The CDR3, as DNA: TGTGCCAGCAGTAATGGGGGACAGGGTATGGGCTACACCTTC. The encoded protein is CASSNGGQGMGYTF.

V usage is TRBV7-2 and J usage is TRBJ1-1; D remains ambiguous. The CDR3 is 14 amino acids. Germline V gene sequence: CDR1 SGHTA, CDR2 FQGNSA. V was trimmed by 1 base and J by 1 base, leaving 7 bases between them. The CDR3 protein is CASSLVSANTEAFF. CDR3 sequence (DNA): TGTGCCAGCAGCTTAGTTTCTGCGAACACTGAAGCTTTCTTT.

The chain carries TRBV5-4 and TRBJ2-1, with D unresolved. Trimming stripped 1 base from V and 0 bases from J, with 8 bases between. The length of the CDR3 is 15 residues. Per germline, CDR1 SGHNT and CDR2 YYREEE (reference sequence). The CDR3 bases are TGTGCCAGCAGCTTGAAGGGTAGCTCCTACAATGAGCAGTTCTTC. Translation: CASSLKGSSYNEQFF.

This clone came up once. The DNA of the CDR3 is TGTGCCACCAACGGCCGGGGCAGCATCACCGGGGAGCTGTTTTTT. Translated: CATNGRGSITGELFF. J is TRBJ2-2 and V is TRBV15, with D possibly being TRBD1 or TRBD2 (5 bases each). The CDR3 is 15 amino acids. Germline CDR1 reads LNHNV; CDR2 reads YYDKDF (reference sequence). V was shortened by 7 bases and J by 4 bases, with 16 bases between the two germline ends.

The CDR3 region has the DNA TGTGCCAGCAGTGATAGTGCTCCTCGGGGCACTGAAGCTTTCTTT. Translated: CASSDSAPRGTEAFF. V is TRBV6-1 and J is TRBJ1-1; D gene ambiguous. From germline, CDR1 is MNHNS and CDR2 SASEGT. The CDR3 length is 15 residues. Between the trimmed V and J ends, which lost 3 bases and 4 bases, there was a span of 15 bases.

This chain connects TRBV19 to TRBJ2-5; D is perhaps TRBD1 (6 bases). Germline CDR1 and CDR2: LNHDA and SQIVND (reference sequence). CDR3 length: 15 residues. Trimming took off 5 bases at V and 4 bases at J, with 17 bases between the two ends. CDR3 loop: CASSPRRDTGETQYF. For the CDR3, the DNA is TGTGCCAGTAGTCCTCGCCGGGACACCGGAGAGACCCAGTACTTC. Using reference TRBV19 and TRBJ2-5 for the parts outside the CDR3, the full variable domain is DGGITQSPKYLFRKEGQNVTLSCEQNLNHDAMYWYRQDPGQGLRLIYYSQIVNDFQKGDIAEGYSVSREKKESFPLTVTSAQKNPTAFYLCASSPRRDTGETQYFGPGTRLLVL.

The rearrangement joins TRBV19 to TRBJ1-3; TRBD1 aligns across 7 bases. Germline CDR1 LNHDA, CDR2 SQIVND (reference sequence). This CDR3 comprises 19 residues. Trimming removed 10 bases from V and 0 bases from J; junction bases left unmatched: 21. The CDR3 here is CATPPVRQGQYHSGNTIYF. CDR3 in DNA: TGTGCCACCCCACCAGTCCGACAGGGCCAATACCACTCTGGAAACACCATATATTTT. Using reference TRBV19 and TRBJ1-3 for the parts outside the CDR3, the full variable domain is DGGITQSPKYLFRKEGQNVTLSCEQNLNHDAMYWYRQDPGQGLRLIYYSQIVNDFQKGDIAEGYSVSREKKESFPLTVTSAQKNPTAFYLCATPPVRQGQYHSGNTIYFGEGSWLTVV.

The CDR3 reads CASSSRWTGEDTQYF. In nucleotides, the CDR3 is TGTGCCAGCAGCTCTCGTTGGACAGGGGAAGATACGCAGTATTTT. The gene calls are TRBV7-9 and TRBJ2-3, with 9 bases aligning to TRBD1. Germline V CDR1 and CDR2: SEHNR, FQNEAQ (reference sequence). V trimming: 4 bases; J trimming: 5 bases; junction bases outside the gene matches: 7. CDR3 length: 15 amino acids.

The CDR3 bases are TGTGCCAGCAGTTACGCCGGGACTAGGAATGAGCAGTTCTTC. Residues: CASSYAGTRNEQFF. This chain joins TRBV27 and TRBJ2-1, with TRBD2 matching over 8 bases. CDR1 and CDR2 (germline): MNHEY, SMNVEV (reference sequence). The CDR3 spans 14 residues. V lost 4 bases, J lost 7 bases, and 6 bases stayed unmatched.

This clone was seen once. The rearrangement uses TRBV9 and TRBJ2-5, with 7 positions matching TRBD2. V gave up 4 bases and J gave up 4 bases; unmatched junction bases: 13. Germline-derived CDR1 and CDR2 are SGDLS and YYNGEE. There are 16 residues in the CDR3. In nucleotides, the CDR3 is TGTGCCAGCAGCCCGTGGTCTGGCGGGAGAAGAGAGACCCAGTACTTC. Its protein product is CASSPWSGGRRETQYF.